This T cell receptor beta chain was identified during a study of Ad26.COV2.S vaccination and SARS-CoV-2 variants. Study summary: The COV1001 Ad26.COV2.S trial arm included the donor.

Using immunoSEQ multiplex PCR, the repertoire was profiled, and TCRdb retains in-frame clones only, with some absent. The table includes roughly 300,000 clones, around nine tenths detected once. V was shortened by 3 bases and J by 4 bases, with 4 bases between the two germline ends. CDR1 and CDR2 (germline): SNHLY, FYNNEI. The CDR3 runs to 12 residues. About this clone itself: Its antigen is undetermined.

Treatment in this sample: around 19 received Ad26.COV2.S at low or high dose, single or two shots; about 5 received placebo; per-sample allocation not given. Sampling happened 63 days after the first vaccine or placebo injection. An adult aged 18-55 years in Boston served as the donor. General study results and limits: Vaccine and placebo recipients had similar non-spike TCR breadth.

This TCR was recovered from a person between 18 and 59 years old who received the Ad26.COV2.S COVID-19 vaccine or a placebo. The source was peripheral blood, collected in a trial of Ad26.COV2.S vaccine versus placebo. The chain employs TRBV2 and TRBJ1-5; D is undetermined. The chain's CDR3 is CASSDRNQPQHF. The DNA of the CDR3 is TGTGCCAGCAGTGACAGAAATCAGCCCCAGCATTTT. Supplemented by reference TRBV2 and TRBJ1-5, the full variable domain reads EPEVTQTPSHQVTQMGQEVILRCVPISNHLYFYWYRQILGQKVEFLVSFYNNEISEKSEIFDDQFSVERPDGSNFTLKIRSTKLEDSAMYFCASSDRNQPQHFGDGTRLSIL.